The T cell receptor (beta chain) under discussion was sequenced for a study of T cell repertoires and Cas9 in healthy adults. Across the whole study: Multi-effector potency, cytotoxicity and lineage were assessed in SpCas9-reactive CD4 and CD8 T cells. Study results and caveats: SpCas9-reactive regulatory T cells reportedly mitigated SpCas9-reactive effector T cells in vitro. The healthy humans studied reportedly all carried a preexisting SpCas9-directed effector T cell response.

V was cut by 4 bases and J by 6 bases, with 20 bases left in between. Germline V gene sequence: CDR1 SGDLS, CDR2 YYNGEE. This CDR3 spans 16 amino acids. Profiling relied on immunoSEQ multiplex PCR, and the TCRdb table lists in-frame clones only, not all of them. The sample records 400 to 600 clones, just under 85% being singletons. The specimen was SpCas9-reactive CD4+ effector T cells (CD137+, CD154-, CD25-, CD127+) from PBMCs; culture status not recorded. The sequence derives from a human donor in good health. The chain links TRBV9 to TRBJ2-1; tentatively, D is TRBD2 (6 bases). The CDR3 bases are TGTGCCAGCAGCCCCCAGACCGCGGGGTCCCGCAATGAGCAGTTCTTC. Its protein is CASSPQTAGSRNEQFF.